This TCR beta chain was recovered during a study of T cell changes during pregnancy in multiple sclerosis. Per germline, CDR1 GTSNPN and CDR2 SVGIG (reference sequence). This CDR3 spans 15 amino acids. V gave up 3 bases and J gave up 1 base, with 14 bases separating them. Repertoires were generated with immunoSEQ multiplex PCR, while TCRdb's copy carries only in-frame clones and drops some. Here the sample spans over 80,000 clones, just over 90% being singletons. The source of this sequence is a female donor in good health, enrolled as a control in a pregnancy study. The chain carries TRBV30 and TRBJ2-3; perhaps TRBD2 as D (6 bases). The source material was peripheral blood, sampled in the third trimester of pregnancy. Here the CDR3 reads CAWSRSLAGTDTQYF. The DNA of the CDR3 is TGTGCCTGGAGCCGAAGTTTAGCGGGCACAGATACGCAGTATTTT.